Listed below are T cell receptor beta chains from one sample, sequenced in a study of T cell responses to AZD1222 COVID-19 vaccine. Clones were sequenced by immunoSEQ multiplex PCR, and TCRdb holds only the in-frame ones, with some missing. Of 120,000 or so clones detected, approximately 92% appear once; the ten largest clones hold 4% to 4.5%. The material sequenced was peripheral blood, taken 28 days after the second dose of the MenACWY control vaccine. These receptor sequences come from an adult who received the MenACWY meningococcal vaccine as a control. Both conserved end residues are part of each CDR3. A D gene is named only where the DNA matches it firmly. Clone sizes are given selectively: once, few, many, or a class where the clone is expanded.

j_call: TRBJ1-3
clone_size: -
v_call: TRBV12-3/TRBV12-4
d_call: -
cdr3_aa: CASRWPSGNTIYF
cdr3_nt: TGTGCCAGCAGGTGGCCCTCTGGAAACACCATATATTTT

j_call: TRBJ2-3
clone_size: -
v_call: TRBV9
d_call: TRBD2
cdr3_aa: CAVRRGGLRGTDTQYF
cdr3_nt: TGTGCCGTCAGGCGGGGGGGGCTTAGAGGCACAGATACGCAGTATTTT

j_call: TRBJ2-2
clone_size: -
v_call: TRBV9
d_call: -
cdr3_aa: CASSVAGNTGELFF
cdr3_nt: TGTGCCAGCAGCGTAGCAGGGAACACCGGGGAGCTGTTTTTT

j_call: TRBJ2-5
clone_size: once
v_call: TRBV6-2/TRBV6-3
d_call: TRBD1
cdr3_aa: CASSTGTEQETQYF
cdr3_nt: TGTGCCAGCAGTACCGGGACAGAGCAAGAGACCCAGTACTTC

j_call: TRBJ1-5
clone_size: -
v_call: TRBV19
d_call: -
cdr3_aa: CASSMADQPQHF
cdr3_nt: TGTGCCAGTAGTATGGCGGATCAGCCCCAGCATTTT

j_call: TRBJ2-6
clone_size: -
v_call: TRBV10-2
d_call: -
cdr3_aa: CASSERGVSGANVLTF
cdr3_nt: TGCGCCAGCAGTGAGAGGGGGGTGAGTGGGGCCAACGTCCTGACTTTC

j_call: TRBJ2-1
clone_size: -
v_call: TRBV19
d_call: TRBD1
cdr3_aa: CASSRTGWNEQFF
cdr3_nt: TGTGCCAGTAGTAGGACAGGGTGGAATGAGCAGTTCTTC

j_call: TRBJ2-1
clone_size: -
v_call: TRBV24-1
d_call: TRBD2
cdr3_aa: CATSQASGSYNEQFF
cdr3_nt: TGTGCCACCAGTCAAGCTAGCGGCTCCTACAATGAGCAGTTCTTC

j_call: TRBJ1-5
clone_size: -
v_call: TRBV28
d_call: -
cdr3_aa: CASSFSAGVNQPQHF
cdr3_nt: TGTGCCAGCAGTTTTTCGGCAGGGGTTAATCAGCCCCAGCATTTT

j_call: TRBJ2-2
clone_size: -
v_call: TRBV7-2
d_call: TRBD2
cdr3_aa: CASRKPGLVIGELFF
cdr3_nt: TGTGCCAGCAGAAAACCGGGACTAGTTATAGGGGAGCTGTTTTTT

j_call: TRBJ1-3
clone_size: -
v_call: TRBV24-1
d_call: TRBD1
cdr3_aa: CATSDGQDGAGNTIYF
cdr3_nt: TGTGCCACCAGTGATGGACAGGACGGGGCTGGAAACACCATATATTTT

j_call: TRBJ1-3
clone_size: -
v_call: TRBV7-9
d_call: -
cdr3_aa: CASGQGPGNTIYF
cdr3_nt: TGTGCCAGCGGCCAGGGACCTGGAAACACCATATATTTT

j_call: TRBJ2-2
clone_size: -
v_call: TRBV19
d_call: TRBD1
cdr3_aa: CASSIKGANGELFF
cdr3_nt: TGTGCCAGTAGTATAAAGGGGGCTAACGGGGAGCTGTTTTTT

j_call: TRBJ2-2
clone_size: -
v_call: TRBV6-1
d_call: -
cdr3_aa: CASSELSPQNTGELFF
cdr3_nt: TGTGCCAGCAGTGAACTCAGCCCCCAAAACACCGGGGAGCTGTTTTTT

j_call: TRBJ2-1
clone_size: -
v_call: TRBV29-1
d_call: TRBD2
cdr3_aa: CSVLGLAGGPYNEQFF
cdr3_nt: TGCAGCGTTCTGGGACTAGCGGGAGGGCCGTACAATGAGCAGTTCTTC

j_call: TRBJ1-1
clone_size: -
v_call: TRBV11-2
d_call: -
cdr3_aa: CASSLDLTAAEAFF
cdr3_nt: TGTGCCAGCAGCTTAGATTTAACAGCAGCCGAAGCTTTCTTT

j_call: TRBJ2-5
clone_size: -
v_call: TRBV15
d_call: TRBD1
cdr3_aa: CATSRPATGRETQYF
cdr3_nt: TGTGCCACCAGCAGACCAGCGACAGGGCGCGAGACCCAGTACTTC

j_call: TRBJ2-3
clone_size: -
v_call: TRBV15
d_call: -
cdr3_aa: CATSRDRAPDTQYF
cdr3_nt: TGTGCCACCAGCAGAGATAGGGCACCAGATACGCAGTATTTT

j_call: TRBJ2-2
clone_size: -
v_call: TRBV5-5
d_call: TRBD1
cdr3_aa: CASSLGTGAGELFF
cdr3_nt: TGTGCCAGCAGCTTGGGGACAGGGGCCGGGGAGCTGTTTTTT

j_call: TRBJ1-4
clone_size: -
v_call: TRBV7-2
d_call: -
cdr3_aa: CASSKWDGPNEKLFF
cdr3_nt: TGTGCCAGCAGCAAGTGGGACGGACCTAATGAAAAACTGTTTTTT

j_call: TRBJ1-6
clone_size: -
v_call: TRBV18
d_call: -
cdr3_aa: CASSPQGPSSPLHF
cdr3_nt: TGTGCCAGCTCACCGCAGGGCCCAAGTTCACCCCTCCACTTT

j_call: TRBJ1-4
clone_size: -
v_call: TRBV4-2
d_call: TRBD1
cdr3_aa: CASSQEPPGQGILNGEKLFF
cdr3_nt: TGTGCCAGCAGCCAAGAACCTCCGGGACAGGGGATTTTAAACGGTGAAAAACTGTTTTTT

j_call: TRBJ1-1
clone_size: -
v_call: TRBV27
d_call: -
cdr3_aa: CASSHQVGRPEAFF
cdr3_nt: TGTGCCAGCAGTCACCAGGTAGGCCGCCCTGAAGCTTTCTTT

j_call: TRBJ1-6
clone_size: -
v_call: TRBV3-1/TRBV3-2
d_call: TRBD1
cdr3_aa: CASNQGFPDRENSPLHF
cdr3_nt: TGTGCCAGCAACCAAGGATTTCCGGACAGGGAGAATTCACCCCTCCACTTT

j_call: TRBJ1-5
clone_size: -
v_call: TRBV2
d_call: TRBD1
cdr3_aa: CASGQGGTSNQPQHF
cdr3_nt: TGTGCCAGCGGACAGGGTGGTACGAGCAATCAGCCCCAGCATTTT

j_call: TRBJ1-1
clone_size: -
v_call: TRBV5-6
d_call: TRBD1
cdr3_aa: CASSLYQGAMNTEAFF
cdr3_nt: TGTGCCAGCAGCTTATATCAGGGGGCAATGAACACTGAAGCTTTCTTT

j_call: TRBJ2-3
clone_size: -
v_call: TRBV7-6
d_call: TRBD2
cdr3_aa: CASSPWGLADTDTQYF
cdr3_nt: TGTGCCAGCAGCCCTTGGGGACTAGCGGACACAGATACGCAGTATTTT

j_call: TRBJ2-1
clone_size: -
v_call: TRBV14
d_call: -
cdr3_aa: CASSRDPSGEQFF
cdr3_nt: TGTGCCAGCAGCCGAGACCCATCGGGGGAGCAGTTCTTC

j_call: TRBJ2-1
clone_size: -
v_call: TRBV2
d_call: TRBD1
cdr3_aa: CASSQGAVYNEQFF
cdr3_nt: TGTGCCAGCAGTCAGGGGGCGGTTTACAATGAGCAGTTCTTC

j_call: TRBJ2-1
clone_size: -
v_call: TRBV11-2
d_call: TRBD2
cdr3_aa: CASRGHSGRGYNEQFF
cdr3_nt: TGTGCCAGCAGGGGCCATAGCGGGAGGGGTTACAATGAGCAGTTCTTC

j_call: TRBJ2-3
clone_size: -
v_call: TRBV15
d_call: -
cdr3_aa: CATSRDSPDTQYF
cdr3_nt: TGTGCCACCAGCAGAGATTCCCCAGATACGCAGTATTTT

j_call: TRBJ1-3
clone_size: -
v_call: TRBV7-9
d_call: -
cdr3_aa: CASGRGAAFAGNTIYF
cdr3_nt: TGTGCCAGCGGGAGAGGGGCCGCCTTTGCCGGAAACACCATATATTTT

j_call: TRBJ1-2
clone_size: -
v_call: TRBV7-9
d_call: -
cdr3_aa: CASSLGTVSNYGYTF
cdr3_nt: TGTGCCAGCAGCTTAGGGACAGTCTCTAACTATGGCTACACCTTC

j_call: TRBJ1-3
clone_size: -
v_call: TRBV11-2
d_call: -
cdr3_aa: CASSRVLTGIGNTIYF
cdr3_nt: TGTGCCAGCAGCCGCGTCCTCACAGGGATTGGAAACACCATATATTTT

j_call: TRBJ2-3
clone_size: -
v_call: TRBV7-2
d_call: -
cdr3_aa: CASSLDTVPSTDTQYF
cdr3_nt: TGTGCCAGCAGCTTAGACACAGTTCCTAGCACAGATACGCAGTATTTT

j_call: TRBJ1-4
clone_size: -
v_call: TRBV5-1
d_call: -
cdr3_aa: CASSSRGSDATNEKLFF
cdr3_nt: TGCGCCAGCAGCTCGAGAGGGTCGGATGCAACTAATGAAAAACTGTTTTTT

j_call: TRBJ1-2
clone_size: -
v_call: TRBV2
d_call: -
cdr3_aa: CASSPGPNYGYTF
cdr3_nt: TGTGCCAGCAGTCCCGGGCCCAACTATGGCTACACCTTC

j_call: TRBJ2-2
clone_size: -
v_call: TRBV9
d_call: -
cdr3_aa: CASSVWDFNTGELFF
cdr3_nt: TGTGCCAGCAGCGTATGGGACTTTAACACCGGGGAGCTGTTTTTT

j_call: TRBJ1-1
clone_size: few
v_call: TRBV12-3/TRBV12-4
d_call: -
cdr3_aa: CASSFGANTEAFF
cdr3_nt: TGTGCCAGCAGTTTCGGAGCGAACACTGAAGCTTTCTTT

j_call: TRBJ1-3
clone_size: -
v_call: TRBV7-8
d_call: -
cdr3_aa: CASSLLGPGSGNTIYF
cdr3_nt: TGTGCCAGCAGCTTACTTGGGCCGGGCTCTGGAAACACCATATATTTT

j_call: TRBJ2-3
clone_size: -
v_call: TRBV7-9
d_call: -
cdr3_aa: CASRGAGQTDTQYF
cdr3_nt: TGTGCCAGCAGGGGGGCAGGGCAAACAGATACGCAGTATTTT

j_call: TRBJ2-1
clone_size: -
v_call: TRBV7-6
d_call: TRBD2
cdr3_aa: CASSLGAGGSLAGGDEQFF
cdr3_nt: TGTGCCAGCAGCTTGGGGGCAGGGGGGTCCCTAGCGGGAGGAGATGAGCAGTTCTTC

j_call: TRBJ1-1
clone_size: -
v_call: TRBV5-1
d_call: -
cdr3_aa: CASSSSTEAFF
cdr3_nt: TGCGCCAGCAGCTCGAGCACTGAAGCTTTCTTT

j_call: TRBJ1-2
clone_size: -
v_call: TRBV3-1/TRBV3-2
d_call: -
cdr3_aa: CASSQDWDKYGYTF
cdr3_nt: TGTGCCAGCAGCCAAGATTGGGACAAGTATGGCTACACCTTC

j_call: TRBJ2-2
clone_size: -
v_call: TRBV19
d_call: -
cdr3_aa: CASLFRNTGELFF
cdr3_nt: TGTGCCAGCTTGTTCCGAAACACCGGGGAGCTGTTTTTT

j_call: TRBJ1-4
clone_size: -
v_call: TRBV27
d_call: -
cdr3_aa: CASRQRGEKLFF
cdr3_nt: TGTGCCAGCAGGCAGCGCGGTGAAAAACTGTTTTTT

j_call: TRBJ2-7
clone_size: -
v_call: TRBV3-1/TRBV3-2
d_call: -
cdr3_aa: CASSPLGGSEQYF
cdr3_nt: TGTGCCAGCAGCCCCCTGGGGGGCTCCGAGCAGTACTTC